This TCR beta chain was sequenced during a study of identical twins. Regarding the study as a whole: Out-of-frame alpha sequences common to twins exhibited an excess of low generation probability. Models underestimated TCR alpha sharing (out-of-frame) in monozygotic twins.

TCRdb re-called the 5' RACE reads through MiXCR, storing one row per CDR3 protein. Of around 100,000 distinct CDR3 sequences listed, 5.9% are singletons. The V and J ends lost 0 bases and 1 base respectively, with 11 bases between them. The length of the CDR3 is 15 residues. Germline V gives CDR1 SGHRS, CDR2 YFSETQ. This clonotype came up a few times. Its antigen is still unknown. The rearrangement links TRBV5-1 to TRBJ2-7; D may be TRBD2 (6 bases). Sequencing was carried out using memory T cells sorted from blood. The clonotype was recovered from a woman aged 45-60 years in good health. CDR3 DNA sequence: TGCGCCAGCAGCTTGGATGGGGGGAGTTCCTACGAGCAGTACTTC. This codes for CASSLDGGSSYEQYF.